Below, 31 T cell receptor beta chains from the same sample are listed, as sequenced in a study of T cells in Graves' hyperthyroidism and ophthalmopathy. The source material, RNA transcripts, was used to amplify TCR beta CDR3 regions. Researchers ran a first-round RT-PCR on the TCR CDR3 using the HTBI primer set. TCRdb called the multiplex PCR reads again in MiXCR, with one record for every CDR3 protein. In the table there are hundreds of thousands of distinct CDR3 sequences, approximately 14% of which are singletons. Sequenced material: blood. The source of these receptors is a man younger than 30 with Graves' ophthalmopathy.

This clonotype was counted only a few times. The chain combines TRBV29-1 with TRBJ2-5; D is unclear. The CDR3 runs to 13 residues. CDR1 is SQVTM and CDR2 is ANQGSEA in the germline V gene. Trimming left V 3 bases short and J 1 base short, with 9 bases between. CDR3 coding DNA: TGCAGCGTTGATTTGGGCACCCAAGAGACCCAGTACTTC. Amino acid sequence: CSVDLGTQETQYF. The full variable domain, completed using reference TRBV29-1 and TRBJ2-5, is SAVISQKPSRDICQRGTSLTIQCQVDSQVTMMFWYRQQPGQSLTLIATANQGSEATYESGFVIDKFPISRPNLTFSTLTVSNMSPEDSSIYLCSVDLGTQETQYFGPGTRLLVL.

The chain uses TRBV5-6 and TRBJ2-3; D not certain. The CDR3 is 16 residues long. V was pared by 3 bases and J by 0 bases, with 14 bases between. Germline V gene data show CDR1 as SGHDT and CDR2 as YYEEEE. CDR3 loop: CASSSPVRQSTDTQYF. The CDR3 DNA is TGTGCCAGCAGCTCACCCGTGCGACAAAGCACAGATACGCAGTATTTT.

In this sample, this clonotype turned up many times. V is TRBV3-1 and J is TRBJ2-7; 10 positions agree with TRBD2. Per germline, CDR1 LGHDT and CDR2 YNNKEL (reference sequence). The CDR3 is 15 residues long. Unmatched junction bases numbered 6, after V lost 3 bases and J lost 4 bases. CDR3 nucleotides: TGTGCCAGCAGCCAGGTGGGGACTAGCGAGTACGAGCAGTACTTC. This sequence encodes CASSQVGTSEYEQYF.

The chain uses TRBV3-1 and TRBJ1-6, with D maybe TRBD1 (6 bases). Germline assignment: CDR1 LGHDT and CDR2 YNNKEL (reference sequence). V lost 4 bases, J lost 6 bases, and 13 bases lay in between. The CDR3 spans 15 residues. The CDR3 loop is CASSRLQGTNSPLHF. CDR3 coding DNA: TGTGCCAGCAGCCGTCTGCAGGGGACTAATTCACCCCTCCACTTT.

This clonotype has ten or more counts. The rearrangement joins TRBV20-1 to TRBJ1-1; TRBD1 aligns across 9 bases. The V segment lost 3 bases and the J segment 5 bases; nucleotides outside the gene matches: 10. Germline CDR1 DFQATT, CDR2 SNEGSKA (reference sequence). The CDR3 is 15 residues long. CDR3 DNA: TGCAGTGCTAGTTCACCCGGGACAGGGTTGACTGAAGCTTTCTTT. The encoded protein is CSASSPGTGLTEAFF.

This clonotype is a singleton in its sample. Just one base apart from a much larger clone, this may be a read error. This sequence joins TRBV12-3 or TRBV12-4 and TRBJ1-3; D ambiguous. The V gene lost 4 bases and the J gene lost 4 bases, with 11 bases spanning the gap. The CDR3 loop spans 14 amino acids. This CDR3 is CASSSWAKGNTIYF. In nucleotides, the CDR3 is TGTGCCAGCAGTTCATGGGCTAAGGGAAACACCATATATTTT.

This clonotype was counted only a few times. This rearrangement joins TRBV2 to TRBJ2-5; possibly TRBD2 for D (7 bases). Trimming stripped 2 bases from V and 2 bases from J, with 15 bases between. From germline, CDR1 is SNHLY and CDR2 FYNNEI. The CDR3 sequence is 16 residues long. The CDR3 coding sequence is TGTGCCAGCAGTGAATGGGTGGGGGGGCGACAAGAGACCCAGTACTTC. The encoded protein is CASSEWVGGRQETQYF.

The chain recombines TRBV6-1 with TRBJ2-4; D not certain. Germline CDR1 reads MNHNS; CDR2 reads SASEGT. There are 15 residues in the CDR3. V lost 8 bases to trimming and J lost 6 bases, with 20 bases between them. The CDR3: CASSRPSPPGNIQYF. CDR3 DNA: TGTGCCAGCTCCCGGCCCTCTCCCCCTGGAAACATTCAGTACTTC.

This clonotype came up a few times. The CDR3 DNA follows: TGTGCCAGCGGAAGGCCGGGACAGGGGATGAACACTGAAGCTTTCTTT. Translating gives CASGRPGQGMNTEAFF. The chain uses TRBV6-1 and TRBJ1-1; 10 bases agree with TRBD1. The germline V gene encodes CDR1 MNHNS and CDR2 SASEGT. The CDR3 loop spans 16 amino acids. V shed 8 bases, J shed 0 bases, and the junction held 9 bases outside the gene matches.

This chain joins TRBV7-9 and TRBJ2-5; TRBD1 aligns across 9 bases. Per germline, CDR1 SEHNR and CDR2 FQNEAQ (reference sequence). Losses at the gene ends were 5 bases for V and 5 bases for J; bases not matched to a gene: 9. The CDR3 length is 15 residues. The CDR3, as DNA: TGTGCCAGCAGCGAAGGACAGGGGATCCGGGAGACCCAGTACTTC. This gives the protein CASSEGQGIRETQYF.

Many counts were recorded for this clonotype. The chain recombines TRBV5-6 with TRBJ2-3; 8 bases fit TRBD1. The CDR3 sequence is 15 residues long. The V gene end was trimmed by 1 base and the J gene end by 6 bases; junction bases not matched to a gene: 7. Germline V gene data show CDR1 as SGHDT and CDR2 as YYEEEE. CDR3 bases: TGTGCCAGCAGCTTGTTCCAGGGGGCGCGTGATACGCAGTATTTT. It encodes CASSLFQGARDTQYF.

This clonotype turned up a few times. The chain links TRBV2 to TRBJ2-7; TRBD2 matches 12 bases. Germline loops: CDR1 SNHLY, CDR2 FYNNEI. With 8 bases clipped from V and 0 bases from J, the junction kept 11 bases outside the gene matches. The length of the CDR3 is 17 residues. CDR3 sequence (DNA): TGTGCCAGCCAGAGCCTAGCGGGAGGGCCTCCCTCCTACGAGCAGTACTTC. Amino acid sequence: CASQSLAGGPPSYEQYF.

The CDR3 protein is CASSHYREQYF. CDR3 bases: TGTGCCAGCAGCCACTACCGGGAACAGTATTTT. The chain couples TRBV14 to TRBJ2-3, with a weak D call TRBD2 (5 bases). The length of the CDR3 is 11 residues. Germline V gene data show CDR1 as SGHDN and CDR2 as FVKESK. V was shortened by 3 bases and J by 12 bases, with 10 bases between the two germline ends. Based on the CDR3 plus reference TRBV14 and TRBJ2-3, the full variable domain is EAGVTQFPSHSVIEKGQTVTLRCDPISGHDNLYWYRRVMGKEIKFLLHFVKESKQDESGMPNNRFLAERTGGTYSTLKVQPAELEDSGVYFCASSHYREQYFGPGTRLTVL.

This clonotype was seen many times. CDR3 loop: CASSPGGESRTGDIQYF. CDR3 sequence (DNA): TGCGCCAGCAGCCCAGGGGGGGAGTCTCGGACCGGGGACATTCAGTACTTC. This chain connects TRBV4-1 to TRBJ2-4; D possibly matches TRBD1 or TRBD2 (7 bases each). Between the trimmed V and J ends, which lost 4 bases and 8 bases, there was a span of 24 bases. The CDR3 sequence is 17 residues long. In germline, CDR1 is MGHRA, CDR2 YSYEKL.

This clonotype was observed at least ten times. Here the CDR3 DNA reads TGTGCCAGCAGCGCTGGGACAGGGTCTGGAAACACCATATATTTT. This codes for CASSAGTGSGNTIYF. The rearrangement joins TRBV7-9 to TRBJ1-3, with TRBD1 identical over 9 bases. Trimming took 5 bases from V and 1 from J; bases not matched to a gene: 3. The CDR3 is 15 amino acids. CDR1 is SEHNR and CDR2 is FQNEAQ in the germline V gene (reference sequence).

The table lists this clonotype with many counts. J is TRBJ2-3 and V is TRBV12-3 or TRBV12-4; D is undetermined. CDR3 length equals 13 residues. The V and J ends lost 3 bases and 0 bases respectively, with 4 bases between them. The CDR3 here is CASSFGSTDTQYF. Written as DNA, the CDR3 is TGTGCCAGCAGTTTCGGTAGCACAGATACGCAGTATTTT.

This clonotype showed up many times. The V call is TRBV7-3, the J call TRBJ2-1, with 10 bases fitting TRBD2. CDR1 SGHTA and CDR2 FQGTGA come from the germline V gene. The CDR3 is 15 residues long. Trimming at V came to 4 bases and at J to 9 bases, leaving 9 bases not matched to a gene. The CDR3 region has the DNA TGTGCCAGCAGCTCAGCGGGAGGGCCGGGTCTTGAGCAGTTCTTC. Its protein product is CASSSAGGPGLEQFF.

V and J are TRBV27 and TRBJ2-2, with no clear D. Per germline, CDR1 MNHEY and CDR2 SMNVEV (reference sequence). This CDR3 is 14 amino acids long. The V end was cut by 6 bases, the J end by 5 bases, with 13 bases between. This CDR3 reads CASSPTWPTGELFF. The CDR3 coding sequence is TGTGCCAGCAGCCCTACGTGGCCGACCGGGGAGCTGTTTTTT.

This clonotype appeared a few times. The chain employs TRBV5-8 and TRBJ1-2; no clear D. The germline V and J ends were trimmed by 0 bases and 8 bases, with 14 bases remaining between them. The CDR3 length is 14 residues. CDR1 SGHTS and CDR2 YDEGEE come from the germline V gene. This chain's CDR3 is CASSLAGDYTGYTF. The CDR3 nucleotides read TGTGCCAGCAGCTTGGCCGGGGATTATACGGGCTACACCTTC.

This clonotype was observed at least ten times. CDR3 nucleotides: TGCAGTGCCAGGGTGCGGCGGGAGAATGAGCAGTTCTTC. As protein: CSARVRRENEQFF. V gene TRBV20-1 combines with J gene TRBJ2-1; 7 bases match TRBD2. Germline loops: CDR1 DFQATT, CDR2 SNEGSKA (reference sequence). This CDR3 is 13 amino acids long. V lost 6 bases and J lost 7; bases outside the gene matches: 9.

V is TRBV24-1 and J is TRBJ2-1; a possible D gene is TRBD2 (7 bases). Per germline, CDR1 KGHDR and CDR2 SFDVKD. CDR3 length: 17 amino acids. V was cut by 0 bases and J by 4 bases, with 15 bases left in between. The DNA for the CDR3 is TGTGCCACCAGTGATTTGGTTGGGGGGGGGCGGTACAATGAGCAGTTCTTC. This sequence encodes CATSDLVGGGRYNEQFF.

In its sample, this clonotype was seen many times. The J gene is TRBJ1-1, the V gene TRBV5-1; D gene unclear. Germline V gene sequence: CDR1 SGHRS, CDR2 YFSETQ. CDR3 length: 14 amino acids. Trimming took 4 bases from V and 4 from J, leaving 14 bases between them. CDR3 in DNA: TGCGCCAGCAGCATGGATTTGGGGATCACTGAAGCTTTCTTT. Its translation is CASSMDLGITEAFF.

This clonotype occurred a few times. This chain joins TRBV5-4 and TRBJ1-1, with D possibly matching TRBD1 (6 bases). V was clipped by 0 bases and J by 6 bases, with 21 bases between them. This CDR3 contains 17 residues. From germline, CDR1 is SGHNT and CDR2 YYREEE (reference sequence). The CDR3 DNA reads TGTGCCAGCAGCTTGGTTGGACAGCTCAGTCGGGTACCTGAAGCTTTCTTT. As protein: CASSLVGQLSRVPEAFF.

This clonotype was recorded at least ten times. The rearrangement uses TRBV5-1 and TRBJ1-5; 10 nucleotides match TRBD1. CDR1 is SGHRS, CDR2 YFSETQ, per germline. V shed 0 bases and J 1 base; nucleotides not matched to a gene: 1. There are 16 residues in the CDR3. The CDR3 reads CASSLGQGASNQPQHF. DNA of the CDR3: TGCGCCAGCAGCTTGGGACAGGGGGCCAGCAATCAGCCCCAGCATTTT. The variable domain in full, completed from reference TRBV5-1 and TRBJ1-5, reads KAGVTQTPRYLIKTRGQQVTLSCSPISGHRSVSWYQQTPGQGLQFLFEYFSETQRNKGNFPGRFSGRQFSNSRSEMNVSTLELGDSALYLCASSLGQGASNQPQHFGDGTRLSIL.

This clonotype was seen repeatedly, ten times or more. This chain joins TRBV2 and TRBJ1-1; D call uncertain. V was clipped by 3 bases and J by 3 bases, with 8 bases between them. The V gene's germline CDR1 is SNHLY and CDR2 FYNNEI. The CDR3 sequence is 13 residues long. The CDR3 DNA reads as TGTGCCAGCAGTGATTTGGGCCACACTGAAGCTTTCTTT. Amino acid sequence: CASSDLGHTEAFF.

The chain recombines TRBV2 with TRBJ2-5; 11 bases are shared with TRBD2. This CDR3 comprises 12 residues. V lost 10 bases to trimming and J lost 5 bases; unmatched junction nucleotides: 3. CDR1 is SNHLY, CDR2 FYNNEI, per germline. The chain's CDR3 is CATTSGGETQYF. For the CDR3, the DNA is TGTGCCACAACTAGCGGGGGTGAGACCCAGTACTTC.

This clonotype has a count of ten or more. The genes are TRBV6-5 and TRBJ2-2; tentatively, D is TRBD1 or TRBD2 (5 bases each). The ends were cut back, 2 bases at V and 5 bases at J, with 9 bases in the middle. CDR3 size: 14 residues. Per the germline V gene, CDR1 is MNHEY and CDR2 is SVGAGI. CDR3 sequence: CASSYGDATGELFF. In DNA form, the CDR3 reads TGTGCCAGCAGTTACGGGGACGCAACCGGGGAGCTGTTTTTT.

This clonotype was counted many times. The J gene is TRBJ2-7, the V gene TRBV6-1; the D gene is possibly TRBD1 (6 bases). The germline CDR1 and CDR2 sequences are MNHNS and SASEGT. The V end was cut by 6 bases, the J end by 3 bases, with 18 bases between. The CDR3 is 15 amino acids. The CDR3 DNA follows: TGTGCCAGCAGACCACAGGGCTGGCGGAGCTACGAGCAGTACTTC. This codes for CASRPQGWRSYEQYF.

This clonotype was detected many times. CDR3 region: CASSLGPAQMNTEAFF. Here the CDR3 DNA reads TGCGCCAGCAGCTTGGGCCCAGCACAAATGAACACTGAAGCTTTCTTT. The gene calls are TRBV5-1 and TRBJ1-1, with D uncertain. The CDR3 totals 16 residues. The V gene lost 0 bases and the J gene lost 0 bases, with 12 bases spanning the gap. From germline, CDR1 is SGHRS and CDR2 YFSETQ.

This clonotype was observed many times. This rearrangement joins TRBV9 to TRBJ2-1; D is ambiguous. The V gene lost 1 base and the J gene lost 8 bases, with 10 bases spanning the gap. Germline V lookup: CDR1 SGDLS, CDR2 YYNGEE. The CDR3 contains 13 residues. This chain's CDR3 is CASSVRTLDEQFF. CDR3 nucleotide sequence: TGTGCCAGCAGCGTACGGACCCTGGATGAGCAGTTCTTC. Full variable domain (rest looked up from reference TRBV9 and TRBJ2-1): DSGVTQTPKHLITATGQRVTLRCSPRSGDLSVYWYQQSLDQGLQFLIQYYNGEERAKGNILERFSAQQFPDLHSELNLSSLELGDSALYFCASSVRTLDEQFFGPGTRLTVL.

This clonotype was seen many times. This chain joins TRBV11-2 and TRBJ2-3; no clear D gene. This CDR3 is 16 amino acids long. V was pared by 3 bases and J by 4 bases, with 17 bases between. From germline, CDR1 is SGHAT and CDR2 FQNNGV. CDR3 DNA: TGTGCCAGCAGCTTGTCCGGCAGGCTTGGGGCAGATACGCAGTATTTT. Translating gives CASSLSGRLGADTQYF. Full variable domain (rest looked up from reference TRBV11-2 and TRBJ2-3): EAGVAQSPRYKIIEKRQSVAFWCNPISGHATLYWYQQILGQGPKLLIQFQNNGVVDDSQLPKDRFSAERLKGVDSTLKIQPAKLEDSAVYLCASSLSGRLGADTQYFGPGTRLTVL.